The 32 T cell receptor beta chains listed next were all sequenced from one sample in a study of PD-1 blockade in classical Hodgkin lymphoma. In every patient, relapse followed autologous stem cell transplantation, while exposure to brentuximab vedotin differed. The assay was immunoSEQ multiplex PCR, and TCRdb's table has in-frame clones only and misses some. The sample shows around 150,000 clones, 78% of them seen only once. This material consisted of peripheral blood mononuclear cells (PBMCs), taken before the second cycle of nivolumab. Receptors originate from a human donor with classical Hodgkin lymphoma.

The V gene is TRBV28, the J gene TRBJ2-7, with 9 nucleotides matching TRBD2. Losses at the gene ends were 6 bases for V and 2 bases for J; bases not matched to a gene: 5. The length of the CDR3 is 14 residues. Germline V gives CDR1 MDHEN, CDR2 SYDVKM. The CDR3 loop reads CASRRGGAPYEQYF. CDR3 in DNA: TGTGCCAGCAGGCGGGGGGGGGCCCCCTACGAGCAGTACTTC.

The V gene is TRBV28, the J gene TRBJ2-7; 10 bases are shared with TRBD1. Germline V gene data show CDR1 as MDHEN and CDR2 as SYDVKM. V trimming: 6 bases; J trimming: 7 bases; junction bases outside the gene matches: 15. The CDR3 extends over 16 amino acids. The CDR3 nucleotides are TGTGCCAGCAGGTTTACGATCCGGGACAGGGGAGTTGAGCAGTACTTC. Translating it yields CASRFTIRDRGVEQYF. The entire variable domain, with the rest obtained from reference TRBV28 and TRBJ2-7, is as follows: DVKVTQSSRYLVKRTGEKVFLECVQDMDHENMFWYRQDPGLGLRLIYFSYDVKMKEKGDIPEGYSVSREKKERFSLILESASTNQTSMYLCASRFTIRDRGVEQYFGPGTRLTVT.

This clone was detected only a few times. The V gene is TRBV6-5, the J gene TRBJ2-5; 9 bases agree with TRBD1. The CDR3 has 16 amino acids. Germline values: CDR1 MNHEY, CDR2 SVGAGI. V shed 4 bases, J shed 2 bases, and the junction held 8 bases outside the gene matches. This chain's CDR3 is CASSSPGTGRQETQYF. CDR3 DNA: TGTGCCAGCAGTTCGCCGGGGACAGGGCGGCAAGAGACCCAGTACTTC.

The genes are TRBV10-3 and TRBJ1-1; no clear D gene. This CDR3 has 14 residues. Trimming left V 4 bases short and J 1 base short, with 10 bases between. Germline values: CDR1 ENHRY, CDR2 SYGVKD. CDR3 amino acids: CAISGREGNTEAFF. The DNA for the CDR3 is TGTGCCATCAGTGGGAGGGAGGGGAACACTGAAGCTTTCTTT.

The chain joins TRBV7-2 to TRBJ2-3; possibly TRBD1 for D (5 bases). Trimming took off 3 bases at V and 5 bases at J, with 9 bases between the two ends. Germline-derived CDR1 and CDR2 are SGHTA and FQGNSA. The CDR3 runs 13 residues. The chain's CDR3 is CASSFWGRDTQYF. The DNA for the CDR3 is TGTGCCAGCAGCTTTTGGGGCAGAGATACGCAGTATTTT.

V gene TRBV7-9 combines with J gene TRBJ2-1, with 15 bases lining up with TRBD2. V was clipped by 5 bases and J by 10 bases; unmatched bases: 3. In germline, CDR1 is SEHNR, CDR2 FQNEAQ (reference sequence). The CDR3 extends over 14 amino acids. Here the CDR3 reads CASSRGTSGGEQFF. CDR3 DNA: TGTGCCAGCAGCCGTGGGACTAGCGGGGGGGAGCAGTTCTTC.

V usage is TRBV7-2 and J usage is TRBJ1-2; TRBD1 aligns across 7 bases. The V gene end was trimmed by 6 bases and the J gene end by 3 bases; junction bases not matched to a gene: 7. CDR3 size: 14 residues. Per the germline V gene, CDR1 is SGHTA and CDR2 is FQGNSA. CDR3 DNA: TGTGCCAGCAGTTTATCAGGGGGAGACTATGGCTACACCTTC. This encodes CASSLSGGDYGYTF.

The chain joins TRBV5-1 to TRBJ1-6; D might be TRBD1 (5 bases). The CDR3 consists of 16 residues. V was shortened by 1 base and J by 5 bases, with 13 bases between the two germline ends. Germline CDR1 is SGHRS and CDR2 is YFSETQ. CDR3 loop: CASSLLGRVNNSPLHF. CDR3 nucleotide sequence: TGCGCCAGCAGCTTGCTCGGCAGGGTGAATAATTCACCCCTCCACTTT.

The J gene is TRBJ2-3, the V gene TRBV7-3; maybe TRBD1 (7 bases). The CDR3 totals 14 residues. Trimming took off 5 bases at V and 3 bases at J, with 12 bases between the two ends. Germline V gives CDR1 SGHTA, CDR2 FQGTGA. The CDR3 sequence: CASSAQGGTDTQYF. DNA of the CDR3: TGTGCCAGCAGCGCCCAGGGGGGAACAGATACGCAGTATTTT.

This clone appeared a single time. The genes are TRBV5-1 and TRBJ1-2; unclear D gene. Trimming pared 0 bases from V and 7 bases from J, leaving 13 bases between. The CDR3 has 14 amino acids. Germline lookup yields CDR1 SGHRS and CDR2 YFSETQ. For the CDR3, the DNA is TGCGCCAGCAGCTTGGGATTATCAGGTATTGGCTACACCTTC. Protein product: CASSLGLSGIGYTF.

The chain uses TRBV4-1 and TRBJ2-7; 7 bases align to TRBD2. This CDR3 spans 13 amino acids. J lost 7 bases, V lost 4 bases, and 7 bases had no gene match. Germline V gene lookup returns CDR1 MGHRA and CDR2 YSYEKL. In DNA form, the CDR3 reads TGCGCCAGCAGCCCGACTAGCTGGGCAGAGCAGTACTTC. Translated, it gives CASSPTSWAEQYF.

This chain joins TRBV5-1 and TRBJ2-7, with TRBD2 matching 14 bases. Germline CDR1 reads SGHRS; CDR2 reads YFSETQ. CDR3 length: 16 residues. V was clipped by 0 bases and J by 2 bases; unmatched bases: 1. CDR3 coding DNA: TGCGCCAGCAGCTTGGGACTAGCGGGGGGGACCTACGAGCAGTACTTC. Its translation is CASSLGLAGGTYEQYF.

In this sample, this clone turned up a few times. The chain combines TRBV7-9 with TRBJ2-7; D not resolved. Germline-derived CDR1 and CDR2 are SEHNR and FQNEAQ (reference sequence). This CDR3 comprises 17 residues. Between the trimmed V and J ends, which lost 1 base and 2 bases, there was a span of 18 bases. CDR3 sequence: CASSLGASPWVPYEQYF. CDR3 DNA sequence: TGTGCCAGCAGCTTAGGCGCCAGCCCTTGGGTCCCCTACGAGCAGTACTTC.

The chain links TRBV6-1 to TRBJ1-2; D unresolved. CDR3 length: 12 residues. Trimming cost V 6 bases and J 4 bases, with 9 bases left between them. Germline lookup yields CDR1 MNHNS and CDR2 SASEGT. Here the CDR3 reads CASSPSAYGYTF. The CDR3 coding sequence is TGTGCCAGCAGCCCATCGGCCTATGGCTACACCTTC.

The V gene is TRBV11-3, the J gene TRBJ2-7; D is uncertain. V was trimmed by 0 bases and J by 4 bases, leaving 19 bases between them. The CDR3 has 17 amino acids. The germline V gene has CDR1 SGHNT and CDR2 YENEEA. DNA for the CDR3: TGTGCCAGCAGCTTAGATAACCATTATTTAAGCAGTTACGAGCAGTACTTC. Translation gives CASSLDNHYLSSYEQYF.

V and J are TRBV25-1 and TRBJ2-5; D unclear. The CDR3 length is 13 residues. V gave up 5 bases and J gave up 2 bases, with 9 bases separating them. CDR1 is MGHDK and CDR2 is SYGVNS in the germline V gene. This CDR3 reads CASSPGPQETQYF. CDR3 in DNA: TGTGCCAGCAGTCCCGGGCCTCAAGAGACCCAGTACTTC.

This clone was found many times. The gene calls are TRBV9 and TRBJ2-1; the D is unclear. The germline V gene has CDR1 SGDLS and CDR2 YYNGEE. Between the trimmed V and J ends, which lost 5 bases and 0 bases, there was a span of 6 bases. The CDR3 length is 13 residues. The CDR3 here is CASSWSSYNEQFF. CDR3 sequence (DNA): TGTGCCAGCAGTTGGAGCTCCTACAATGAGCAGTTCTTC. Full variable domain (outside the CDR3, taken from reference TRBV9 and TRBJ2-1): DSGVTQTPKHLITATGQRVTLRCSPRSGDLSVYWYQQSLDQGLQFLIQYYNGEERAKGNILERFSAQQFPDLHSELNLSSLELGDSALYFCASSWSSYNEQFFGPGTRLTVL.

This clone was counted between two and nine times. The rearrangement uses TRBV28 and TRBJ2-7; TRBD1 matches 9 bases. The CDR3 has 13 residues. J was trimmed by 3 bases and V by 8 bases; bases with no gene match: 5. Germline V gene sequence: CDR1 MDHEN, CDR2 SYDVKM. This CDR3 is CASEETGGYEQYF. For the CDR3, the DNA is TGTGCCAGCGAGGAGACAGGGGGCTACGAGCAGTACTTC. The full variable domain, completed using reference TRBV28 and TRBJ2-7, is DVKVTQSSRYLVKRTGEKVFLECVQDMDHENMFWYRQDPGLGLRLIYFSYDVKMKEKGDIPEGYSVSREKKERFSLILESASTNQTSMYLCASEETGGYEQYFGPGTRLTVT.

The V gene is TRBV2, the J gene TRBJ2-3, with 7 bases that match TRBD1. From germline, CDR1 is SNHLY and CDR2 FYNNEI. The length of the CDR3 is 14 residues. V was clipped by 4 bases and J by 5 bases; unmatched bases: 6. The CDR3 coding sequence is TGTGCCAGCAGTGTGGAAGGGGGCCAAGATACGCAGTATTTT. This gives the protein CASSVEGGQDTQYF.

The V gene is TRBV7-8, the J gene TRBJ1-1; TRBD1 matches at 7 bases. The CDR3 covers 15 residues. Trimming cost V 2 bases and J 3 bases; bases outside gene matches: 6. Per the germline V gene, CDR1 is SGHVS and CDR2 is FQNEAQ. The CDR3 here is CASSLQGEFYTEAFF. The CDR3 bases are TGTGCCAGCAGCTTACAGGGGGAATTTTACACTGAAGCTTTCTTT.

This sequence joins TRBV11-3 and TRBJ2-1; 9 bases map to TRBD1. The CDR3 has 15 amino acids. Germline V gene lookup returns CDR1 SGHNT and CDR2 YENEEA. The junction had 7 bases not matched to a gene; V was cut back by 5 bases and J by 5 bases. CDR3 sequence (DNA): TGTGCCAGCAGCGCCCGACAGGGGGGCCACAATGAGCAGTTCTTC. It yields the protein CASSARQGGHNEQFF.

The chain recombines TRBV7-8 with TRBJ1-2; 9 nucleotides agree with TRBD1. V lost 3 bases and J lost 5; bases outside the gene matches: 19. The CDR3 totals 19 residues. Germline V CDR1 and CDR2: SGHVS, FQNEAQ. Written as DNA, the CDR3 is TGTGCCAGCAGCTTGGCCGGGACAGGGTCCACCATAAGAGCTTATGGCTACACCTTC. Its translation is CASSLAGTGSTIRAYGYTF.

V and J are TRBV27 and TRBJ2-2; no definite D call. V lost 6 bases, J lost 6 bases, and 17 bases lay in between. From germline, CDR1 is MNHEY and CDR2 SMNVEV (reference sequence). The CDR3 sequence is 15 residues long. The DNA of the CDR3 is TGTGCCAGCAGCCGACGGATAGGCGGCGCCGGGGAGCTGTTTTTT. It codes for CASSRRIGGAGELFF.

The J gene is TRBJ2-7, the V gene TRBV9, with D possibly being TRBD2 (6 bases). The germline gives CDR1 SGDLS, CDR2 YYNGEE. The CDR3 has 13 residues. Trimming stripped 4 bases from V and 6 bases from J, with 14 bases between. The CDR3 reads CASSNREGGEQYF. The CDR3 region has the DNA TGTGCCAGCAGCAATAGAGAGGGAGGCGAGCAGTACTTC.

V usage is TRBV28 and J usage is TRBJ2-2, with D perhaps TRBD1 or TRBD2 (5 bases each). The CDR3 is made up of 17 amino acids. Trimming removed 5 bases at V and 2 bases at J, with 18 bases between. Germline V gene sequence: CDR1 MDHEN, CDR2 SYDVKM. CDR3 loop: CASSSPNGASNTGELFF. DNA for the CDR3: TGTGCCAGCAGTAGTCCCAACGGGGCCTCAAACACCGGGGAGCTGTTTTTT.

The rearrangement uses TRBV13 and TRBJ1-4, with unresolved D. This CDR3 is built from 12 residues. The ends were cut back, 2 bases at V and 8 bases at J, with 6 bases in the middle. Germline V gene sequence: CDR1 PRHDT, CDR2 FYEKMQ (reference sequence). CDR3 loop: CASSLSEEKLFF. In DNA form, the CDR3 reads TGTGCCAGCAGCTTAAGTGAGGAAAAACTGTTTTTT.

This chain joins TRBV6-5 and TRBJ1-4; TRBD1 aligns across 7 bases. V trimming: 6 bases; J trimming: 7 bases; junction bases outside the gene matches: 5. The length of the CDR3 is 13 residues. Germline V gene lookup returns CDR1 MNHEY and CDR2 SVGAGI. The CDR3 here is CASRDREVEKLFF. The DNA of the CDR3 is TGTGCCAGCAGAGACAGGGAAGTTGAAAAACTGTTTTTT.

With regard to this clone: Other DNA sequences from this sample encode an identical CDR3 as well. V gene TRBV7-9 combines with J gene TRBJ2-5; 7 bases fit TRBD1. V dropped 1 base and J dropped 1; count of bases not matched to a gene: 0. CDR3 size: 14 residues. Looked up from germline, CDR1 is SEHNR and CDR2 is FQNEAQ (reference sequence). CDR3 loop: CASSLGTGQETQYF. DNA of the CDR3: TGTGCCAGCAGCTTAGGGACAGGCCAAGAGACCCAGTACTTC. Drawing the rest from reference TRBV7-9 and TRBJ2-5, the complete variable domain is DTGVSQNPRHKITKRGQNVTFRCDPISEHNRLYWYRQTLGQGPEFLTYFQNEAQLEKSRLLSDRFSAERPKGSFSTLEIQRTEQGDSAMYLCASSLGTGQETQYFGPGTRLLVL.

A note on this clone: This sample includes further DNA sequences coding for the same CDR3. J is TRBJ1-2 and V is TRBV7-9; 8 nucleotides match TRBD1. Germline loops: CDR1 SEHNR, CDR2 FQNEAQ (reference sequence). This CDR3 spans 16 amino acids. Trimming removed 0 bases from V and 2 bases from J; junction bases left unmatched: 5. For the CDR3, the DNA is TGTGCCAGCAGCTTAGCGCGTGGACAGGGAAACTATGGCTACACCTTC. Its translation: CASSLARGQGNYGYTF.

CDR3: CASSLVMGRSGANVLTF. In DNA, the CDR3 is TGTGCCAGCAGTTTAGTCATGGGTCGCTCTGGGGCCAACGTCCTGACTTTC. The chain couples TRBV27 to TRBJ2-6; the D is unclear. Germline CDR1 and CDR2: MNHEY and SMNVEV (reference sequence). Trimming removed 2 bases from V and 0 bases from J, with 11 bases in between. This CDR3 spans 17 amino acids.

The chain joins TRBV27 to TRBJ1-4; perhaps TRBD1 as D (5 bases). Trimming cost V 6 bases and J 8 bases, with 13 bases left between them. Germline values: CDR1 MNHEY, CDR2 SMNVEV (reference sequence). This CDR3 comprises 13 residues. CDR3 sequence reads: CASSHRGMEKLFF. As DNA, the CDR3 is TGTGCCAGCAGCCATAGGGGCATGGAAAAACTGTTTTTT.

This clone came up a few times. The chain links TRBV2 to TRBJ2-1, with D perhaps matching TRBD2 (6 bases). The CDR3 spans 11 residues. Germline V gene sequence: CDR1 SNHLY, CDR2 FYNNEI. This CDR3 reads CAMNRDFEQFF. Written as DNA, the CDR3 is TGTGCTATGAATCGGGACTTTGAGCAGTTCTTC.